Listed below are T cell receptor beta chains from one sample, sequenced in a study of control samples from healthy donors and cancer patients. Here immunoSEQ multiplex PCR was the method, and the copy in TCRdb shows in-frame clones only, minus some. The sample consists of 120,000 to 150,000 clones, around 86% of them appearing once. Sequencing used blood. Receptors originate from a man aged 25-45 years in good health. CDR3s include the opening cysteine and the closing phenylalanine or tryptophan. Each record gives: J gene, V gene, D gene, CDR3 protein. D genes are given only for firm matches.

J: TRBJ2-1
V: TRBV18
D: -
CDR3: CASSPDSGSYNEQFF

J: TRBJ2-5
V: TRBV6-5
D: TRBD1
CDR3: CASSYRDRGLGETQYF

J: TRBJ2-2
V: TRBV3-1/TRBV3-2
D: TRBD1
CDR3: CASSQAGTANTGELFF

J: TRBJ2-3
V: TRBV5-1
D: -
CDR3: CATRPAGSFTDTQYF

J: TRBJ2-2
V: TRBV4-3
D: -
CDR3: CASSQGLRGAGELFF

J: TRBJ2-7
V: TRBV7-8
D: -
CDR3: CASSLAGGAYEQYF

J: TRBJ2-7
V: TRBV6-2/TRBV6-3
D: -
CDR3: CASSYDSYEQYF

J: TRBJ1-3
V: TRBV7-2
D: -
CDR3: CASSLGQRSGNTIYF

J: TRBJ2-5
V: TRBV4-1
D: -
CDR3: CASSQELARETQYF

J: TRBJ1-1
V: TRBV6-2/TRBV6-3
D: -
CDR3: CASSYASTGNTEAFF

J: TRBJ1-1
V: TRBV27
D: -
CDR3: CASRPQRGGGTEAFF

J: TRBJ1-2
V: TRBV29-1
D: -
CDR3: CSVEESRANYGYTF

J: TRBJ2-1
V: TRBV15
D: -
CDR3: CATSRDRASFGNEQFF

J: TRBJ1-1
V: TRBV4-3
D: -
CDR3: CASSPTGRRNTEAFF

J: TRBJ1-5
V: TRBV6-2/TRBV6-3
D: TRBD1
CDR3: CASSRDRGLQPQHF

J: TRBJ2-2
V: TRBV6-2/TRBV6-3
D: TRBD1
CDR3: CASSWNRGPGELFF

J: TRBJ2-7
V: TRBV10-1
D: -
CDR3: CASSDVPGPPCEQYF

J: TRBJ1-4
V: TRBV4-3
D: -
CDR3: CASSRGRADEKLFF

J: TRBJ2-2
V: TRBV27
D: -
CDR3: CASSLGWGTDTGELFF

J: TRBJ2-7
V: TRBV27
D: -
CDR3: CASSLWGGGAYEQYF

J: TRBJ2-7
V: TRBV18
D: -
CDR3: CASSPNPPRGGYEQYF

J: TRBJ1-3
V: TRBV5-1
D: -
CDR3: CASSLGSGAGNTIYF

J: TRBJ1-2
V: TRBV24-1
D: -
CDR3: CATSAGPGRSYGYTF

J: TRBJ2-7
V: TRBV27
D: -
CDR3: CASKTGPPSYEQYF

J: TRBJ1-1
V: TRBV3-1/TRBV3-2
D: TRBD1
CDR3: CASSRGTANTEAFF

J: TRBJ1-1
V: TRBV29-1
D: -
CDR3: CSAYGQTDTEAFF

J: TRBJ2-7
V: TRBV30
D: TRBD1
CDR3: CACRTGNYEQYF

J: TRBJ2-1
V: TRBV5-6
D: TRBD2
CDR3: CASSLRTSGRARAEQFF

J: TRBJ2-1
V: TRBV7-9
D: TRBD1
CDR3: CASSLVRDRPRYNEQFF

J: TRBJ1-6
V: TRBV2
D: -
CDR3: CASSTQGLADSPLHF

J: TRBJ1-2
V: TRBV11-2
D: TRBD1
CDR3: CASSLGTGGSGYTF